This T cell receptor beta chain was observed in a study of cytomegalovirus exposure and HLA in healthy donors. Study observations and caveats: The authors listed 150 to 200 TCR beta chains as cytomegalovirus-associated.

The J segment lost 0 bases and the V segment lost 4 bases, leaving 9 bases of the junction unmatched. CDR1 and CDR2 from the germline V gene are SGHNT and YYREEE (reference sequence). This CDR3 comprises 17 residues. Primers for the PCR totalled 60 Vbeta and 13 Jbeta. The table came from immunoSEQ multiplex PCR; TCRdb's copy has only in-frame clones and leaves some out. The data show roughly 150,000 clones, with roughly 80% seen just once and about 1% held by the top ten. For this clone: Its antigen is undetermined.

The chain recombines TRBV5-4 with TRBJ2-3; 9 bases fit TRBD2. The TCR sequence derives from a man aged 30 to 39 in good health and CMV-seronegative. Sequences were obtained from PBMCs. CDR3 sequence: CASSLYSGSLSTDTQYF. In nucleotides, the CDR3 is TGTGCCAGCAGCCTGTATAGCGGGAGCCTTAGCACAGATACGCAGTATTTT.